Below, 21 T cell receptor beta chains from the same sample are listed, as sequenced in a study of beta chain features in type 1 diabetes (dated by TCRdb to the late 2010s). The protocol used for the library was the immunoSEQ multiplex PCR assay. The entire amount of isolated RNA was reverse transcribed using the High Capacity cDNA Reverse Transcription Kit, so the sequenced TCRB transcripts were expressed ones. In TCRdb, the immuneACCESS table is reduced to in-frame sequences with V and J assigned. These tables do not hold every clone; where another copy was compared, an unresolved V gene accounts for under half, and the others remain unexplained. Across this sample there are a few hundred thousand clones, with around an eighth seen only once. The ten top clones hold more than 0.015% of the sample. The sample comprised naive CD4+ T cells from blood. Taken with the paper, the label for cell subset or site translates to: true naive CD4+ T cells. The receptors come from a man younger than 35 in good health.

As concerns this clone: At the DNA level, this CDR3 is encoded by other sequences in the same sample as well. This chain links TRBV9 with TRBJ2-3, with D unclear. Trimming took 3 bases from V and 0 from J, leaving 5 bases between them. Germline V lookup: CDR1 SGDLS, CDR2 YYNGEE. The CDR3 is 13 amino acids. This chain's CDR3 is CASSASSTDTQYF. CDR3 coding DNA: TGTGCCAGCAGCGCTTCTAGCACAGATACGCAGTATTTT.

The chain employs TRBV5-1 and TRBJ2-1; 11 nucleotides agree with TRBD2. CDR3 size: 15 residues. Trimming cost V 4 bases and J 6 bases; bases outside gene matches: 6. Germline CDR1 SGHRS, CDR2 YFSETQ. CDR3 nucleotide sequence: TGCGCCAGCAGCCCCGGGACTAGCGGACTCAATGAGCAGTTCTTC. This codes for CASSPGTSGLNEQFF.

The V gene is TRBV28, the J gene TRBJ1-1, with a weak D call TRBD1 (6 bases). The V gene's germline CDR1 is MDHEN and CDR2 SYDVKM. The ends were cut back, 7 bases at V and 7 bases at J, with 16 bases in the middle. CDR3 length equals 13 residues. CDR3 nucleotides: TGTGCCAGCACCCGGACAGCAGTGAGTGAAGCTTTCTTT. This encodes CASTRTAVSEAFF.

This clone was seen a few times. V is TRBV30 and J is TRBJ1-5, with 8 bases aligning to TRBD1. V was clipped by 1 base and J by 6 bases; unmatched bases: 5. In germline, CDR1 is GTSNPN, CDR2 SVGIG (reference sequence). The length of the CDR3 is 14 residues. Written as DNA, the CDR3 is TGTGCCTGGAGTGCAGGGGGCGGCGGTCAGCCCCAGCATTTT. It is translated as CAWSAGGGGQPQHF.

There are a few counts of this clone. The DNA of the CDR3 is TGTGCCAGCTCACCATCTGAGGCCCCAGGGGAGCAGTTCTTC. Amino acids: CASSPSEAPGEQFF. This rearrangement joins TRBV18 to TRBJ2-1; a possible D gene is TRBD1 (5 bases). The ends were cut back, 2 bases at V and 10 bases at J, with 15 bases in the middle. CDR3 size: 14 residues. The germline gives CDR1 KGHSH, CDR2 LQKENI. The whole variable domain, remainder taken from reference TRBV18 and TRBJ2-1, is NAGVMQNPRHLVRRRGQEARLRCSPMKGHSHVYWYRQLPEEGLKFMVYLQKENIIDESGMPKERFSAEFPKEGPSILRIQQVVRGDSAAYFCASSPSEAPGEQFFGPGTRLTVL.

The J gene is TRBJ2-4, the V gene TRBV5-6, with 7 nucleotides matching TRBD2. This CDR3 spans 14 amino acids. Germline V gene data show CDR1 as SGHDT and CDR2 as YYEEEE. The V gene end was trimmed by 0 bases and the J gene end by 7 bases; junction bases not matched to a gene: 4. The CDR3 here is CASSLAGRGNIQYF. For the CDR3, the DNA is TGTGCCAGCAGCTTGGCAGGGCGGGGGAACATTCAGTACTTC.

The rearrangement uses TRBV28 and TRBJ1-1; TRBD1 matches 9 bases. V dropped 5 bases and J dropped 2; count of bases not matched to a gene: 6. The germline V gene encodes CDR1 MDHEN and CDR2 SYDVKM. The CDR3 has 15 amino acids. This CDR3 is CASSRLGQGNTEAFF. The CDR3 DNA reads TGTGCCAGCAGTCGACTGGGACAGGGTAACACTGAAGCTTTCTTT. The whole variable domain, remainder taken from reference TRBV28 and TRBJ1-1, is DVKVTQSSRYLVKRTGEKVFLECVQDMDHENMFWYRQDPGLGLRLIYFSYDVKMKEKGDIPEGYSVSREKKERFSLILESASTNQTSMYLCASSRLGQGNTEAFFGQGTRLTVV.

The chain employs TRBV25-1 and TRBJ2-3, with D unclear. Germline values: CDR1 MGHDK, CDR2 SYGVNS. Trimming left V 8 bases short and J 2 bases short, with 14 bases between. The CDR3 runs 14 residues. CDR3 nucleotide sequence: TGTGCCAGCCCCACAGTCCACTCCACAGATACGCAGTATTTT. Amino acids: CASPTVHSTDTQYF.

V and J are TRBV19 and TRBJ2-2; 9 nucleotides align to TRBD1. CDR3 length equals 17 residues. Germline CDR1 LNHDA, CDR2 SQIVND (reference sequence). V shed 6 bases, J shed 5 bases, and the junction held 13 bases outside the gene matches. CDR3 sequence: CASSSQGARGLTGELFF. CDR3 sequence (DNA): TGTGCCAGTAGCTCACAGGGGGCCAGGGGGCTAACCGGGGAGCTGTTTTTT. Complete variable domain (other parts from reference TRBV19 and TRBJ2-2): DGGITQSPKYLFRKEGQNVTLSCEQNLNHDAMYWYRQDPGQGLRLIYYSQIVNDFQKGDIAEGYSVSREKKESFPLTVTSAQKNPTAFYLCASSSQGARGLTGELFFGEGSRLTVL.

The gene calls are TRBV30 and TRBJ2-5; maybe TRBD1 (5 bases). V was pared by 2 bases and J by 5 bases, with 9 bases between. Germline CDR1 and CDR2: GTSNPN and SVGIG (reference sequence). The CDR3 extends over 12 amino acids. The CDR3 here is CAWSRRVETQYF. In nucleotides, the CDR3 is TGTGCCTGGAGTCGCAGGGTTGAGACCCAGTACTTC.

This clone has just a few counts. The rearrangement links TRBV6-5 to TRBJ2-3, with D hard to call. The CDR3 extends over 13 amino acids. Looked up from germline, CDR1 is MNHEY and CDR2 is SVGAGI. Trimming took 7 bases from V and 5 from J, leaving 13 bases between them. The CDR3 sequence: CASTSVGGDTQYF. CDR3 bases: TGTGCCAGCACTTCAGTCGGCGGAGATACGCAGTATTTT.

The chain combines TRBV7-2 with TRBJ2-7, with 7 bases identical to TRBD2. The germline V gene has CDR1 SGHTA and CDR2 FQGNSA. Germline trimming cut 5 bases from V and 3 bases from J; bases unmatched to any gene: 10. The CDR3 covers 15 residues. Here the CDR3 DNA reads TGTGCCAGCAGCCCGGGACTACCGGTGGGCTACGAGCAGTACTTC. Encoded protein: CASSPGLPVGYEQYF.

This clone was detected a few times. This CDR3 reads CASSPGTVQETQYF. The CDR3 DNA follows: TGTGCCAGCAGCCCGGGGACAGTTCAAGAGACCCAGTACTTC. The chain is built from TRBV7-2 and TRBJ2-5; TRBD1 agrees at 7 bases. CDR1 SGHTA and CDR2 FQGNSA come from the germline V gene. The CDR3 sequence is 14 residues long. After removal of 5 bases from V and 2 bases from J, the junction contained 5 bases not matched to a gene.

This chain joins TRBV9 and TRBJ2-1, with a weak D call TRBD2 (5 bases). In germline, CDR1 is SGDLS, CDR2 YYNGEE. Trimming took 4 bases from V and 7 from J, leaving 15 bases between them. The CDR3 loop spans 14 amino acids. This CDR3 reads CASSFRGSGNEQFF. The CDR3, as DNA: TGTGCCAGCAGCTTCCGAGGGTCCGGGAATGAGCAGTTCTTC.

J is TRBJ2-1 and V is TRBV5-1; possible D gene TRBD2, 6 bases. The germline V gene has CDR1 SGHRS and CDR2 YFSETQ. V was trimmed by 3 bases and J by 3 bases, leaving 13 bases between them. CDR3 length: 15 residues. CDR3 DNA: TGCGCCAGCAGCTATGGGGGGAATCTCTACAATGAGCAGTTCTTC. Its translation is CASSYGGNLYNEQFF.

This clone was seen only a few times. The chain couples TRBV7-3 to TRBJ2-1; D is possibly TRBD1 (6 bases). Trimming took 5 bases from V and 4 from J, leaving 9 bases between them. Germline V gives CDR1 SGHTA, CDR2 FQGTGA. The CDR3 contains 13 residues. In nucleotides, the CDR3 is TGTGCCAGCAGCCTCGGGACATACAATGAGCAGTTCTTC. Protein: CASSLGTYNEQFF.

This clone came up a few times. The V and J genes are TRBV27 and TRBJ1-6; D is perhaps TRBD1 (5 bases). Trimming took off 5 bases at V and 9 bases at J, with 14 bases between the two ends. The CDR3 has 14 amino acids. CDR1 MNHEY and CDR2 SMNVEV come from the germline V gene (reference sequence). CDR3 in DNA: TGTGCCAGCAGTCCATCAGCGGGGGGTTCACCCCTCCACTTT. It yields the protein CASSPSAGGSPLHF.

The chain has TRBV9 and TRBJ2-2; TRBD2 matches 11 bases. The CDR3 sequence is 15 residues long. Per germline, CDR1 SGDLS and CDR2 YYNGEE. V trimming: 0 bases; J trimming: 7 bases; junction bases outside the gene matches: 2. CDR3 region: CASSVAGTSGGELFF. For the CDR3, the DNA is TGTGCCAGCAGCGTAGCTGGGACTAGCGGCGGGGAGCTGTTTTTT.

The rearrangement links TRBV18 to TRBJ2-5, with 7 nucleotides matching TRBD1. Germline V gives CDR1 KGHSH, CDR2 LQKENI. This CDR3 is built from 14 residues. J gave up 6 bases and V 3 bases, and 7 bases lay outside the gene matches. Here the CDR3 reads CASSPRDSLQTQYF. CDR3 nucleotide sequence: TGTGCCAGCTCACCCCGGGACAGCTTACAGACCCAGTACTTC. Filled out from reference TRBV18 and TRBJ2-5, the complete variable domain reads NAGVMQNPRHLVRRRGQEARLRCSPMKGHSHVYWYRQLPEEGLKFMVYLQKENIIDESGMPKERFSAEFPKEGPSILRIQQVVRGDSAAYFCASSPRDSLQTQYFGPGTRLLVL.

This chain links TRBV28 with TRBJ2-2; unclear D gene. Germline lookup yields CDR1 MDHEN and CDR2 SYDVKM. Trimming removed 4 bases at V and 7 bases at J, with 19 bases between. The CDR3 contains 16 residues. The CDR3 DNA reads TGTGCCAGCAGTTATCTGGCAGGCATTGGCAACGGGGAGCTGTTTTTT. It codes for CASSYLAGIGNGELFF.

This clone was seen more than once but under ten times. J is TRBJ1-2 and V is TRBV28, with D possibly matching TRBD1 (6 bases). This CDR3 is 13 amino acids long. From germline, CDR1 is MDHEN and CDR2 SYDVKM. Trimming removed 2 bases at V and 4 bases at J, with 8 bases between. CDR3 loop: CASSLGQTYGYTF. DNA of the CDR3: TGTGCCAGCAGTTTAGGACAGACCTATGGCTACACCTTC.